Below, one TCR beta chain is given with its context. Its antigen is unknown. Base qualities are not at hand, and no much larger clone is one base apart. This entry comes from a study of cytotoxic CD8 clonotypes in ibrutinib-treated CLL (dated by TCRdb to the early 2020s). The study in broad terms: The cohort was composed of about a dozen relapsed/refractory and approximately 14 treatment-naive patients; IGHV unmutated status was identified in about 17 patients. Samples averaged approximately 260,000 productive templates and approximately 100,000 productive rearrangements. Response samples were obtained after a median of approximately twelve months of treatment, with a range of about 6 to 36 months. All remission and progressive disease samples were collected while patients were still receiving ibrutinib. Of the approximately 90 participants in the trial, about two dozen had longitudinal samples available. Cryopreserved peripheral blood mononuclear cells were obtained before treatment, at response, and at either sustained remission or disease progression. Responses were partial in 24 patients and complete in 2; after median about 70 months follow-up, roughly 14 stayed in remission and around 12 progressed. Study-wide findings and limitations: At ibrutinib response clonality went up, during sustained remission it held steady, and at progression it dropped back toward baseline. At baseline, clonality was higher than in age-matched healthy donors and showed a strong correlation with circulating CD8+ T-cell counts. Sampling times were not matched between patients in sustained remission and patients whose disease was progressing, and lymph node repertoires were not examined. Public clonotypes were rare and either shrank or stayed stable during treatment, and the rise in clonality at ibrutinib response reflected expansion of private clonotypes.

On a MiSeq, deep resolution sequencing aimed for a depth between 1 in 1 million and 1 in 200,000 T cells, with each clonotype covered approximately 10x on average. The immunoSEQ hsTCRB Kit was used to generate TCR beta libraries. Per the original workflow: The data were analyzed with ImmunoSEQ Analyzer and ImmunoSEQ Data Assistant, and V, D and J gene assignments followed IMGT definitions. Clonality, with values ranging from 0 to 1, was calculated as one minus the normalized Shannon entropy of productive rearrangement frequencies. Only overrepresented clonotypes making up at least 0.05% of each patient's repertoire were included in the public clonotype analysis. Some twelve repertoires from age-matched healthy donors, obtained from immuneACCESS, served as clonality controls. The clones in this table, taken by TCRdb from immuneACCESS, are in-frame only. Not every clone is retained; where verified, under half of the shortfall comes from an unresolved V gene, and the cause of the rest is unknown. That table is the source of V, J and clone size, and D and trimming were worked out from the DNA. The sample table shows some 140,000 clones, and approximately 90% are seen once. 11% of the sample is taken by the ten largest.

Sample time point, as interpreted from the label and publication: approximately eleven months on ibrutinib. For TCR beta library preparation, roughly 2 micrograms of genomic DNA were extracted from the cryopreserved PBMCs. Longitudinal blood samples from CLL patients receiving ibrutinib monotherapy were subjected to high-throughput TCR beta sequencing. The patients took part in an open-label, single-center phase 2 trial of ibrutinib monotherapy. The TCR comes from a human donor with chronic lymphocytic leukemia. The sequences come from PBMCs, collected after 12 months of ibrutinib treatment.

CDR3 reads: CASSLRHEQYF. The bases are TGTGCCAGCAGTCTTAGACACGAGCAGTACTTC. In this chain, TRBV28 is recombined with TRBJ2-7; no confident D gene assignment can be made. Spanning cysteine to phenylalanine, the CDR3 consists of 11 amino acids. Kept here is only the CDR3 DNA, which spans 33 bases and is read in frame from base 1. V is shortened by 5 bases, J by 5 bases, and the region joining them spans 7 bases. The germline V gene gives CDR1 as MDHEN and CDR2 as SYDVKM. Reference TRBV28 and TRBJ2-7 proteins supply the regions before and after the CDR3; the full variable domain is: DVKVTQSSRYLVKRTGEKVFLECVQDMDHENMFWYRQDPGLGLRLIYFSYDVKMKEKGDIPEGYSVSREKKERFSLILESASTNQTSMYLCASSLRHEQYFGPGTRLTVT.